Listed below are T cell receptor beta chains from one sample, sequenced in a study of PD-L1 blockade in urothelial cancer. The data were produced by immunoSEQ multiplex PCR, yet TCRdb's version contains in-frame clones alone and is incomplete. In the table there are over 100,000 clones, around 85% of which are singletons. This specimen consisted of PBMCs, obtained around atezolizumab (anti-PD-L1) treatment. Receptors were obtained from a man over 45 with urothelial cancer. The CDR3 runs from the conserved cysteine through the conserved F or W. Each record gives: clone size, D gene, J gene, V gene, CDR3 length, CDR3 protein, CDR3 DNA. D genes are given only for firm matches. The listing skips clone size in some rows; elsewhere it reads once, few, many or a size class.

>few|NA|TRBJ1-4|TRBV7-9|14
CASSPTGANEKLFF
TGTGCCAGCAGCCCCACGGGGGCTAATGAAAAACTGTTTTTT
>NA|TRBD2|TRBJ2-2|TRBV27|17
CASSPLTSGIGTGELFF
TGTGCCAGCAGCCCCCTGACTAGCGGGATTGGCACCGGGGAGCTGTTTTTT
>NA|TRBD1|TRBJ2-3|TRBV6-1|19
CASSENGGQGALYTDTQYF
TGTGCCAGCAGTGAAAATGGGGGACAGGGGGCGCTTTACACAGATACGCAGTATTTT
>NA|TRBD2|TRBJ2-1|TRBV27|18
CASSLLAGGPGSYNEQFF
TGTGCCAGCAGTTTGCTAGCGGGAGGGCCCGGCTCCTACAATGAGCAGTTCTTC
>NA|NA|TRBJ2-5|TRBV5-3|13
CARSLYRGETQYF
TGTGCCAGAAGCTTGTACCGGGGGGAGACCCAGTACTTC
>once|NA|TRBJ2-7|TRBV6-5|15
CASSYSRQSSYEQYF
TGTGCCAGCAGTTACTCAAGACAGAGCTCCTACGAGCAGTACTTC
>NA|TRBD2|TRBJ2-7|TRBV28|14
CASRGGTSVYEQYF
TGTGCCAGCAGAGGCGGGACTAGCGTCTACGAGCAGTACTTC
>few|TRBD2|TRBJ2-3|TRBV7-9|13
CASSPRGADTQYF
TGTGCCAGCAGCCCCCGGGGGGCAGATACGCAGTATTTT
>NA|NA|TRBJ1-1|TRBV19|15
CASSINVRANTEAFF
TGTGCCAGTAGTATAAATGTCAGGGCCAACACTGAAGCTTTCTTT
>NA|NA|TRBJ2-7|TRBV2|12
CAQKGGSYEQYF
TGTGCCCAAAAGGGGGGGTCCTACGAGCAGTACTTC
>NA|TRBD2|TRBJ2-1|TRBV28|16
CASSPLGSGKNNEQFF
TGTGCCAGCAGCCCTTTAGGAAGCGGGAAGAACAATGAGCAGTTCTTC
>NA|TRBD1|TRBJ2-3|TRBV6-5|15
CASSSRTGARDTQYF
TGTGCCAGCAGTTCCAGGACAGGGGCGAGAGATACGCAGTATTTT
>once|TRBD1|TRBJ1-4|TRBV4-1|17
CASSQADRGQTNEKLFF
TGCGCCAGCAGCCAAGCGGACAGGGGTCAAACTAATGAAAAACTGTTTTTT
>once|TRBD2|TRBJ2-2|TRBV6-6|16
CASSYWLAGEGGELFF
TGTGCCAGCAGTTACTGGCTAGCGGGAGAGGGCGGGGAGCTGTTTTTT
>NA|NA|TRBJ2-2|TRBV15|15
CATSRVRDLTGELFF
TGTGCCACCAGCAGAGTTCGGGACTTAACCGGGGAGCTGTTTTTT
>NA|NA|TRBJ1-1|TRBV5-1|13
CASSLAARGAAFF
TGCGCCAGCAGCTTGGCAGCGCGGGGGGCGGCTTTCTTT
>NA|TRBD2|TRBJ2-2|TRBV7-2|15
CASSSRGELTGELFF
TGTGCCAGCAGCTCTCGGGGGGAGCTCACCGGGGAGCTGTTTTTT
>NA|NA|TRBJ1-5|TRBV30|15
CAWSALSGVNQPQHF
TGTGCCTGGAGTGCTTTGAGCGGGGTCAATCAGCCCCAGCATTTT
>NA|NA|TRBJ2-7|TRBV6-1|16
CASSETSPKASYEQYF
TGTGCCAGCAGTGAGACAAGTCCTAAAGCCTCCTACGAGCAGTACTTC
>NA|TRBD1|TRBJ2-1|TRBV5-1|14
CASSLEGGWDEQFF
TGCGCCAGCAGCTTGGAAGGGGGCTGGGATGAGCAGTTCTTC
>NA|NA|TRBJ1-6|TRBV7-3|12
CATWGPNSPLHF
TGTGCCACATGGGGCCCAAATTCACCCCTCCACTTT
>NA|NA|TRBJ2-7|TRBV5-1|14
CASSRLGRTYEQYF
TGCGCCAGCAGCAGGTTGGGCAGAACCTACGAGCAGTACTTC
>NA|TRBD2|TRBJ2-1|TRBV7-3|15
CASSLGLAGSYEQFF
TGTGCCAGCAGCTTAGGCCTAGCGGGTTCCTATGAGCAGTTCTTC
>NA|NA|TRBJ2-1|TRBV28|15
CASSLMGQAYNEQFF
TGTGCCAGCAGTTTAATGGGGCAGGCCTACAATGAGCAGTTCTTC
>NA|NA|TRBJ1-1|TRBV5-6|14
CASSIDRTSTEAFF
TGTGCCAGCAGCATTGACAGGACGAGCACTGAAGCTTTCTTT
>NA|TRBD1|TRBJ1-6|TRBV2|14
CASRMTGDNSPLHF
TGTGCCAGCAGGATGACAGGGGATAATTCACCCCTCCACTTT
>NA|NA|TRBJ2-1|TRBV4-1|13
CASSQYAGNEQFF
TGCGCCAGCAGCCAATACGCGGGCAATGAGCAGTTCTTC
>NA|NA|TRBJ1-5|TRBV2|14
CASTREASNQPQHF
TGTGCCAGCACCAGGGAGGCTAGCAATCAGCCCCAGCATTTT
>NA|TRBD2|TRBJ2-2|TRBV2|16
CASRGGLADITGELFF
TGTGCCAGCAGGGGGGGACTAGCTGATATTACCGGGGAGCTGTTTTTT
>NA|TRBD1|TRBJ1-4|TRBV27|14
CASSSDRVGEKLFF
TGTGCCAGCAGTTCCGACAGGGTTGGGGAAAAACTGTTTTTT
>once|TRBD2|TRBJ2-7|TRBV25-1|15
CASSELGGIGGEQYF
TGTGCCAGCAGTGAATTGGGGGGGATTGGGGGGGAGCAGTACTTC
>NA|NA|TRBJ2-3|TRBV7-3|14
CASSLLPSTDTQYF
TGTGCCAGCAGCTTGCTACCAAGCACAGATACGCAGTATTTT
>NA|TRBD2|TRBJ2-5|TRBV6-5|16
CASSYSTSGPQGTQYF
TGTGCCAGCAGTTACTCGACTAGCGGTCCACAGGGGACCCAGTACTTC
>once|NA|TRBJ1-3|TRBV25-1|11
CASSVGNTIYF
TGTGCCAGCAGTGTAGGAAACACCATATATTTT
>NA|TRBD2|TRBJ2-2|TRBV2|16
CASSKREGQFAGELFF
TGTGCCAGCAGCAAGCGGGAGGGCCAATTTGCCGGGGAGCTGTTTTTT
>NA|TRBD1|TRBJ1-4|TRBV7-8|14
CASRTTGLNEKLFF
TGTGCCAGCAGAACGACAGGGTTGAATGAAAAACTGTTTTTT
>NA|NA|TRBJ1-5|TRBV6-1|15
CASVAQTGSNQPQHF
TGTGCCAGCGTGGCACAGACGGGGAGCAATCAGCCCCAGCATTTT
>NA|NA|TRBJ1-1|TRBV18|13
CASSGQKNTEAFF
TGTGCCAGCTCCGGACAGAAGAACACTGAAGCTTTCTTT
>NA|TRBD2|TRBJ2-7|TRBV27|13
CASSLRGVHEQYF
TGTGCCAGCAGTTTACGGGGGGTCCACGAGCAGTACTTC
>few|TRBD2|TRBJ2-7|TRBV28|16
CASSLLSGRFNYEQYF
TGTGCCAGCAGTCTACTTAGCGGGAGGTTTAACTACGAGCAGTACTTC
>NA|NA|TRBJ2-2|TRBV15|14
CATSTDRNTGELFF
TGTGCCACCAGCACAGACAGGAACACCGGGGAGCTGTTTTTT
>NA|NA|TRBJ1-1|TRBV6-5|12
CASSRQGTEAFF
TGTGCCAGCAGCAGGCAGGGTACTGAAGCTTTCTTT
>NA|NA|TRBJ2-2|TRBV28|15
CATSGSILNTGELFF
TGTGCCACAAGCGGGTCCATCCTGAACACCGGGGAGCTGTTTTTT
>NA|NA|TRBJ2-2|TRBV7-3|13
CASSPQVSGELFF
TGTGCCAGCAGTCCACAGGTTTCCGGGGAGCTGTTTTTT